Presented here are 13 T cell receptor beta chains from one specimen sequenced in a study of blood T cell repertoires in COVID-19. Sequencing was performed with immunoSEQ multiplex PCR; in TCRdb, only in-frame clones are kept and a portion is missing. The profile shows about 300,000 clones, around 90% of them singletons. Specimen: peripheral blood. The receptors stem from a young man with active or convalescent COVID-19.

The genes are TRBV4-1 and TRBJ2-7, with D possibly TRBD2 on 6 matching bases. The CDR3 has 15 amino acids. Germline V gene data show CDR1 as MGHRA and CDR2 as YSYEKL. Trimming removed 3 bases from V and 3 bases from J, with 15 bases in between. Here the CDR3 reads CASSQHGGENYEQYF. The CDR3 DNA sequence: TGCGCCAGCAGCCAGCATGGCGGGGAAAACTACGAGCAGTACTTC.

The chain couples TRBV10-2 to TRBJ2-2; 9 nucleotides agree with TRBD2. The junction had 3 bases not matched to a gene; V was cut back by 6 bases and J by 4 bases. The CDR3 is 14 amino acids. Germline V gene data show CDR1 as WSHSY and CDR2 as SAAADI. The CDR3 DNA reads TGCGCCAGCAGAGCGGGGGGAGTCACCGGGGAGCTGTTTTTT. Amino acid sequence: CASRAGGVTGELFF.

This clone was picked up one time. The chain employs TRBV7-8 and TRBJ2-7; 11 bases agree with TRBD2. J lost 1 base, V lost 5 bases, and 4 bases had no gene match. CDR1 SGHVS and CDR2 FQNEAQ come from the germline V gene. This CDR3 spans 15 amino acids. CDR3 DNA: TGTGCCAGCAGCGACCGGACTAGCGGGTCCTACGAGCAGTACTTC. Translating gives CASSDRTSGSYEQYF.

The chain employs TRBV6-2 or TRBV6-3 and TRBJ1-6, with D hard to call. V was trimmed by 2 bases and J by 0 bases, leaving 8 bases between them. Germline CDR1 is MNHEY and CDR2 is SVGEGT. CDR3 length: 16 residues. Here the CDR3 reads CASSYVGSSYNSPLHF. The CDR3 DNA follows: TGTGCCAGCAGTTACGTGGGGAGCTCCTATAATTCACCCCTCCACTTT.

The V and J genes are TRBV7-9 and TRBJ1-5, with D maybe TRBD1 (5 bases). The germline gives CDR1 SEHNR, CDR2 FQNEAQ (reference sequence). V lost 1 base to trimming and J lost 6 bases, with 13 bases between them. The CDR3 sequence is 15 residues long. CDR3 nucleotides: TGTGCCAGCAGCTTAGGATCAGGGTTGGGTCAGCCCCAGCATTTT. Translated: CASSLGSGLGQPQHF.

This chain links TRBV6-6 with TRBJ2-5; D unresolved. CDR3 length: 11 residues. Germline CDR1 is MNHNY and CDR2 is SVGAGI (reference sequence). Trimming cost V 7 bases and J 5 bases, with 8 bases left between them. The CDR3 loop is CASTLKETQYF. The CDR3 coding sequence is TGTGCCAGCACTCTAAAGGAGACCCAGTACTTC.

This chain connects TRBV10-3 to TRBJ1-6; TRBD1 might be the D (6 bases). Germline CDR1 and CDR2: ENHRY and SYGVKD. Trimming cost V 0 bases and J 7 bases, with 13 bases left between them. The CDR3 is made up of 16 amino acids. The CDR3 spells CAISESGASLNSPLHF. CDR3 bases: TGTGCCATCAGTGAGTCGGGGGCCAGTCTGAATTCACCCCTCCACTTT.

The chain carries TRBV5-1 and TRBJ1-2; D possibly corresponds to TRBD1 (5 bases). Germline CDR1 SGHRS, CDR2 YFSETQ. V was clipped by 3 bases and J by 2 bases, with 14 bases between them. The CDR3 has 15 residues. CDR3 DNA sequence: TGCGCCAGCAGCTCCCGGATAGGGGTAAACTATGGCTACACCTTC. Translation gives CASSSRIGVNYGYTF.

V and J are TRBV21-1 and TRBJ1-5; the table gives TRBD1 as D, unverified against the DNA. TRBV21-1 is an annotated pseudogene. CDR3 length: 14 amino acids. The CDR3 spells CASSNRGSNQPQHF. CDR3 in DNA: TGTGCCAGCAGCAACAGGGGGAGCAATCAGCCCCAGCATTTT.

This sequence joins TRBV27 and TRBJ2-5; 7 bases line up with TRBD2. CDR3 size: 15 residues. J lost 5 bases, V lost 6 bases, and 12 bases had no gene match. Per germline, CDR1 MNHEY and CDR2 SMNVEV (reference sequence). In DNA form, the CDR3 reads TGTGCCAGCAGGCGGAGGCAGGGAGGGTACGAGACCCAGTACTTC. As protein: CASRRRQGGYETQYF.

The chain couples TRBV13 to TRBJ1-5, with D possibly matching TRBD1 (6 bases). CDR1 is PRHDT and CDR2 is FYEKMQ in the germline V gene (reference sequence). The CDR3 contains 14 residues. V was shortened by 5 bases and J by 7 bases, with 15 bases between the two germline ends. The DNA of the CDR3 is TGTGCCAGCAGCCAGGGAGGGGGGGGACAGCCCCAGCATTTT. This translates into CASSQGGGGQPQHF.

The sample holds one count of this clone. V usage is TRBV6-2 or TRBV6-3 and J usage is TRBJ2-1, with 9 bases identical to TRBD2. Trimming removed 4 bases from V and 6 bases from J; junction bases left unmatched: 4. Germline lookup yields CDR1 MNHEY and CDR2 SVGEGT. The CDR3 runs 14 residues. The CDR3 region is CASSFAGGGNEQFF. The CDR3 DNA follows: TGTGCCAGCAGTTTCGCGGGGGGGGGCAATGAGCAGTTCTTC.

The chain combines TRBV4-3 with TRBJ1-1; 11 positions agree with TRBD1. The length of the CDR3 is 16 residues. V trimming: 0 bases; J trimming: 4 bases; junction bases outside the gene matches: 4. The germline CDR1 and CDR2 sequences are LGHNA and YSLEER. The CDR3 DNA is TGCGCCAGCAGCCAAGATCGTGGGACAGGGGGCACTGAAGCTTTCTTT. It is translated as CASSQDRGTGGTEAFF.